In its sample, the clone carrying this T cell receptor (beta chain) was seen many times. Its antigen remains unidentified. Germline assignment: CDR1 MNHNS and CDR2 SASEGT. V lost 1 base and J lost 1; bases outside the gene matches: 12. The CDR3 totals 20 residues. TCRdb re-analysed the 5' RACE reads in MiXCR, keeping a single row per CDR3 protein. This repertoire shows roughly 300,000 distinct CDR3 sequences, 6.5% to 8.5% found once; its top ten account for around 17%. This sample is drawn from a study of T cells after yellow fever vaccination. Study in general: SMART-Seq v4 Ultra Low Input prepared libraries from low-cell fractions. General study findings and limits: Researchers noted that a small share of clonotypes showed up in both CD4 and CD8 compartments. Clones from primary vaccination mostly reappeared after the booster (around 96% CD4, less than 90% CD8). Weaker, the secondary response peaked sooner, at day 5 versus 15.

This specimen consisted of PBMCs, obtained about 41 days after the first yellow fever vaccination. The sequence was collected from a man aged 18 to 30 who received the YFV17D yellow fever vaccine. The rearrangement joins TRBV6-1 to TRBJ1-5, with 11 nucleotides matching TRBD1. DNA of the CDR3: TGTGCCAGCAGTGAAGTAGCCGGGACAGGGGGGCCGAAGAGCAATCAGCCCCAGCATTTT. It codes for CASSEVAGTGGPKSNQPQHF.